The rows below give T cell receptor beta chains drawn from one sample of a study of blood T cells in healthy people across ages. TCRdb independently ran MiXCR on the 5' RACE reads; one entry per CDR3 protein. The table lists about 1.8 million distinct CDR3 sequences, about 50% of them singletons. Specimen: blood. The origin of the receptors is a woman aged 40 to 50 in good health. The CDR3 runs from the conserved cysteine through the conserved F or W. Fields, in order: V gene, J gene, D gene, clone size, CDR3 protein, CDR3 DNA. A D gene is named only where the DNA matches it firmly. Clone size is stated in some rows and not others, as once, few, many or a class when expanded.

v_call: TRBV12-3/TRBV12-4
j_call: TRBJ2-1
d_call: NA
clone_size: NA
cdr3_aa: CASSLPRGRDNERFF
cdr3_nt: TGTGCCAGCAGTCTACCCCGGGGGCGCGACAATGAGCGGTTCTTC

v_call: TRBV5-1
j_call: TRBJ1-2
d_call: TRBD1
clone_size: NA
cdr3_aa: CASSRGRDSDYGYTF
cdr3_nt: TGCGCCAGCAGCCGGGGGCGGGACAGTGACTATGGCTACACCTTC

v_call: TRBV29-1
j_call: TRBJ2-7
d_call: NA
clone_size: many
cdr3_aa: CSRRRLRPREQYF
cdr3_nt: TGCAGCCGTCGTCGACTGCGGCCGCGAGAGCAGTACTTC

v_call: TRBV5-1
j_call: TRBJ1-2
d_call: TRBD1
clone_size: NA
cdr3_aa: CASSLEGQVSGYTF
cdr3_nt: TGCGCCAGCAGCTTGGAGGGACAGGTGTCCGGCTACACCTTC

v_call: TRBV19
j_call: TRBJ1-6
d_call: TRBD1
clone_size: NA
cdr3_aa: CAPPVRGQKYNSPLHF
cdr3_nt: TGTGCCCCGCCAGTCCGGGGACAGAAATATAATTCACCCCTCCACTTT

v_call: TRBV20-1
j_call: TRBJ2-7
d_call: TRBD1
clone_size: few
cdr3_aa: CSASPGQGSYEQYF
cdr3_nt: TGCAGTGCTAGCCCGGGACAGGGAAGCTACGAGCAGTACTTC

v_call: TRBV28
j_call: TRBJ1-1
d_call: NA
clone_size: NA
cdr3_aa: CAVGQLNTKAFF
cdr3_nt: TGTGCCGTCGGACAGCTGAACACTAAAGCTTTCTTT

v_call: TRBV5-1
j_call: TRBJ2-2
d_call: NA
clone_size: NA
cdr3_aa: CASSVTAGAGELFF
cdr3_nt: TGCGCCAGCAGCGTGACGGCGGGTGCCGGGGAGCTGTTTTTT

v_call: TRBV2
j_call: TRBJ2-6
d_call: NA
clone_size: many
cdr3_aa: CASSTGYGANVLTF
cdr3_nt: TGTGCCAGCAGTACAGGGTACGGGGCCAACGTCCTGACTTTC

v_call: TRBV20-1
j_call: TRBJ2-5
d_call: TRBD1
clone_size: NA
cdr3_aa: CSASQGAIPQETQYF
cdr3_nt: TGCAGTGCCTCGCAGGGGGCGATCCCCCAAGAGACCCAGTACTTC

v_call: TRBV9
j_call: TRBJ2-5
d_call: TRBD1
clone_size: NA
cdr3_aa: CVSSQGTGAETQYF
cdr3_nt: TGTGTCAGCAGCCAAGGGACAGGGGCAGAGACCCAGTACTTC

v_call: TRBV9
j_call: TRBJ2-3
d_call: NA
clone_size: NA
cdr3_aa: CTSSLNPGGSTDTQYF
cdr3_nt: TGTACCAGCAGCCTAAACCCGGGGGGCTCCACAGATACGCAGTATTTT

v_call: TRBV20-1
j_call: TRBJ1-6
d_call: NA
clone_size: NA
cdr3_aa: CSASRETSNSPLHF
cdr3_nt: TGCAGTGCTAGTAGGGAGACCTCAAATTCACCCCTCCACTTT

v_call: TRBV11-3
j_call: TRBJ2-1
d_call: TRBD2
clone_size: few
cdr3_aa: CASSFRRGGQNEQFF
cdr3_nt: TGTGCCAGCAGCTTCAGGCGGGGGGGCCAGAATGAGCAGTTCTTC

v_call: TRBV9
j_call: TRBJ2-3
d_call: TRBD2
clone_size: once
cdr3_aa: CASGGGLATDTQYF
cdr3_nt: TGTGCCAGCGGGGGGGGATTAGCGACAGATACGCAGTATTTT

v_call: TRBV9
j_call: TRBJ2-7
d_call: TRBD1
clone_size: NA
cdr3_aa: CASSRTGRDEQYF
cdr3_nt: TGTGCCAGCAGTCGGACAGGGCGAGACGAGCAGTACTTC

v_call: TRBV5-6
j_call: TRBJ1-1
d_call: TRBD1
clone_size: NA
cdr3_aa: CASSFGTGYTEAFF
cdr3_nt: TGTGCCAGCAGCTTTGGGACAGGGTACACTGAAGCTTTCTTT